The 6 T cell receptor beta chains listed next were all sequenced from one sample in a study of OX40 agonist ivuxolimab in advanced cancers. Library generation was performed with the immunoSEQ multiplex PCR assay. TCRdb stores this immuneACCESS table with in-frame sequences only. Part of the clones is absent; in the studies checked, under half of the shortfall reflects unresolved V genes, and no reason is known for the rest. The sample has around 14,000 clones on record, approximately 94% of them singletons. The ten largest clones capture under 25% of the sample. The sample consisted of CD4+ or CD8+ T cells sorted from blood, taken in a trial of the OX40 agonist ivuxolimab. These receptors all stem from an adult with an advanced solid tumor such as melanoma, head and neck, liver or kidney cancer.

This chain connects TRBV10-1 to TRBJ2-1; D may be TRBD1 or TRBD2 (5 bases each). Trimming took 3 bases from V and 8 from J, leaving 17 bases between them. Germline V gene data show CDR1 as WNHNN and CDR2 as SYGVQD (reference sequence). This CDR3 is built from 15 residues. The CDR3: CASSDGTQGRDEQFF. CDR3 DNA sequence: TGCGCCAGCAGTGACGGGACCCAGGGACGGGATGAGCAGTTCTTC.

J is TRBJ2-1 and V is TRBV7-7; D gene uncertain. The CDR3 loop spans 13 amino acids. V dropped 2 bases and J dropped 3 bases, with 5 bases sitting between them. Per germline, CDR1 SSHAT and CDR2 FNYEAQ (reference sequence). As DNA, the CDR3 is TGTGCCAGCAGCTTATCCGGCTACAATGAGCAGTTCTTC. Protein product: CASSLSGYNEQFF.

This sequence joins TRBV5-1 and TRBJ2-7; no definite D call. This CDR3 comprises 13 residues. The V end was cut by 0 bases, the J end by 1 base, with 5 bases between. Germline V gene data show CDR1 as SGHRS and CDR2 as YFSETQ. DNA of the CDR3: TGCGCCAGCAGCTTGGTAGGGTCCTACGAGCAGTACTTC. Protein sequence: CASSLVGSYEQYF.

This rearrangement joins TRBV27 to TRBJ2-2; D is uncertain. CDR3 size: 12 residues. Germline values: CDR1 MNHEY, CDR2 SMNVEV (reference sequence). The V and J ends lost 5 bases and 3 bases respectively, with 4 bases between them. CDR3: CASSPHTGELFF. The CDR3 nucleotides are TGTGCCAGCAGTCCCCACACCGGGGAGCTGTTTTTT.

V and J are TRBV5-6 and TRBJ2-7; a possible D gene is TRBD1 (6 bases). The germline gives CDR1 SGHDT, CDR2 YYEEEE. This CDR3 is 14 amino acids long. V lost 2 bases and J lost 5, with 14 bases in between. In nucleotides, the CDR3 is TGTGCCAGCAGCTTTTTGCAGGGGTCGGACGAGCAGTACTTC. This codes for CASSFLQGSDEQYF.

The chain recombines TRBV7-9 with TRBJ2-5; tentatively, D is TRBD2 (5 bases). The J call may be incorrect, as the DNA end agrees better with TRBJ2-7. The CDR3 totals 13 residues. CDR1 and CDR2 from the germline V gene are SEHNR and FQNEAQ (reference sequence). The CDR3 nucleotides are TGTGCCAGCAGCTTGAACAGCGGAGGCGAGCAGTACTTC. Encoded protein: CASSLNSGGEQYF.